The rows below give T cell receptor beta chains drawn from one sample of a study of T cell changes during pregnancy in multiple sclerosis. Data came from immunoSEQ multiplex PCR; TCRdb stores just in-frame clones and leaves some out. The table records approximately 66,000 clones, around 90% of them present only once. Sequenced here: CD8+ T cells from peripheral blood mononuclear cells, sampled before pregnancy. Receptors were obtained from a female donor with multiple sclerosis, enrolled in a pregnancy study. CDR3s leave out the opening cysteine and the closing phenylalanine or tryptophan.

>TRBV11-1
ASSLERSSYNSPLH
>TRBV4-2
ASSYRTGREGNTEAF
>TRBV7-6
ASSSGLAGGPGANVLT
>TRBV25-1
AMGQGGETQY
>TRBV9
ASSDGGAEDTQY
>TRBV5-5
ASSLGQSPRVYEQY
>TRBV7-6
ASSRTVLGGNTIY
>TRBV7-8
ASSLSQAGEQY
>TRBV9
ASSVGGGLGNEQF
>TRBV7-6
ASSPVDRDYGYT
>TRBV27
ASSLGGGGPGELF
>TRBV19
ASSIGSSGGRDTQY
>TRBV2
AISGQNTEAF
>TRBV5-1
ASSLVLAGGQETQY
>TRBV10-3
AISERGGGATDTQY
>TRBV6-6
ASGYFTRYQETQY
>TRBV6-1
ASSRGGASDTQY
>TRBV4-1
ASSSTGASTEAF
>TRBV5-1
ASSLASLNEQY
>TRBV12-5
ASGLEGLGGWGTGELF
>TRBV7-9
ASSRDRTEAF
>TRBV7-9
ASSYEPRATNEKLF
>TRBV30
AWCRSGGLYEQY
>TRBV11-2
ASSSYSSTNEKLF
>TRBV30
AWSPQGGLAGLSTDTQY
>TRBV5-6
ASSSGGSYEQY
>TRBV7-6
ASRPDSQETQY
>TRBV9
ASSARGGLETQY
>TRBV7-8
ASRQGEETQY
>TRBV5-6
ASSFHYLPDYGYT
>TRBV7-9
ASSLVSGDQETQY
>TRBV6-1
ASSELAGLAGEQF
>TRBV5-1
ASSSSRGGTDTQY
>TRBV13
ASSLFGGASTDTQY
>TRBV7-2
ASSSIFGEATNEKLF
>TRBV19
ASSIRTGETYEQY
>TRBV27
ASSPHSQYEQY
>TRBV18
ASSPPGETQY
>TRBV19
ASSIRGTGNRSPLH
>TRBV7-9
ASSLPGVNQPQH
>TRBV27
ASSPGTKNIQY
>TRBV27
ASSSGTHYEQY
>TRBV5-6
ASSLGGGASNQPQH
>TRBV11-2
ASSIKMAGEAF
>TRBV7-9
ASSSGTADTDTQY
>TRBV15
ATSRGGTGHPEGNTIY
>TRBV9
ASSINRDTFYGYT